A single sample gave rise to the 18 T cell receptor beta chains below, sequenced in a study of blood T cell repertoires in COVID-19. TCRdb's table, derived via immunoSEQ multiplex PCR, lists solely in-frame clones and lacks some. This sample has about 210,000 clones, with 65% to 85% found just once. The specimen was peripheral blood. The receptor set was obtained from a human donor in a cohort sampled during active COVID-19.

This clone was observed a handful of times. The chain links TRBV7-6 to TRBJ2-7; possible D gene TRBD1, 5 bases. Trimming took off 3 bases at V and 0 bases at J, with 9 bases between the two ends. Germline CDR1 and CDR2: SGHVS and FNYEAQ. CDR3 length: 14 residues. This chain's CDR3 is CASSFDSSSYEQYF. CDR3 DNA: TGTGCCAGCAGCTTCGACAGTAGCTCCTACGAGCAGTACTTC.

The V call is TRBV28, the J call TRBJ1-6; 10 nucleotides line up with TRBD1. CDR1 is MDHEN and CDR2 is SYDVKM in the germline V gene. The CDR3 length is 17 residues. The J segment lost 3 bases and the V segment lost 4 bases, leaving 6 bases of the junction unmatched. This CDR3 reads CASSSLGQGDYNSPLHF. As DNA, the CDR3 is TGTGCCAGCAGTTCCTTAGGACAGGGGGACTATAATTCACCCCTCCACTTT.

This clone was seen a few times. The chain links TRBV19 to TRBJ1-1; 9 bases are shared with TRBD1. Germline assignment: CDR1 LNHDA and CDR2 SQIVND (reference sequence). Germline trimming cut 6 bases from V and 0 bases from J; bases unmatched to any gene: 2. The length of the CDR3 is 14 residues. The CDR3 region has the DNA TGTGCCAGTAGGGACAGGGGTATGAACACTGAAGCTTTCTTT. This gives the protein CASRDRGMNTEAFF.

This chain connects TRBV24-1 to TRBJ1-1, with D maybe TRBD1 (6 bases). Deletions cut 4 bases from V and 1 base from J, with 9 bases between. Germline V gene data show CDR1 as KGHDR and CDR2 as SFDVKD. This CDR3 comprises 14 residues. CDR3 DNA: TGTGCCACCAGTGACTCGACAGGGAACACTGAAGCTTTCTTT. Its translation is CATSDSTGNTEAFF.

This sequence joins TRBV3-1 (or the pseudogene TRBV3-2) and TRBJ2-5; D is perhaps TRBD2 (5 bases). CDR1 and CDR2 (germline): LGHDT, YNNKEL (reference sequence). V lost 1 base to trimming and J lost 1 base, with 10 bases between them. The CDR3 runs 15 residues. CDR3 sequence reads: CASSQGFSAQETQYF. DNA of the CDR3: TGTGCCAGCAGCCAAGGTTTTAGCGCCCAAGAGACCCAGTACTTC.

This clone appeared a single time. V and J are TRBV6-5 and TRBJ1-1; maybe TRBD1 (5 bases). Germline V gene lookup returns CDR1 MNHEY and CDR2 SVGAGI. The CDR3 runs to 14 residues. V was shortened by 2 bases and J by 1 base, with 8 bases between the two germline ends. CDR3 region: CASSYDRTNTEAFF. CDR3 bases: TGTGCCAGCAGTTACGACAGAACGAACACTGAAGCTTTCTTT.

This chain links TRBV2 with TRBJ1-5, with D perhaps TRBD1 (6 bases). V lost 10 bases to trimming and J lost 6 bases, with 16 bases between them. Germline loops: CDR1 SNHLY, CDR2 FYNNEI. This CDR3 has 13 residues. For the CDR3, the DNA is TGTGCCATCAAGGGGGACGTGAGTCAGCCCCAGCATTTT. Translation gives CAIKGDVSQPQHF.

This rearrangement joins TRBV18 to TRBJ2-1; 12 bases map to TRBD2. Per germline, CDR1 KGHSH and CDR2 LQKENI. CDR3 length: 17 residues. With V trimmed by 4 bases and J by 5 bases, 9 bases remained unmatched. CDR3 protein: CASSRGTSGSGNNEQFF. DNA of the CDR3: TGTGCCAGCTCACGCGGGACTAGCGGGTCGGGTAACAATGAGCAGTTCTTC.

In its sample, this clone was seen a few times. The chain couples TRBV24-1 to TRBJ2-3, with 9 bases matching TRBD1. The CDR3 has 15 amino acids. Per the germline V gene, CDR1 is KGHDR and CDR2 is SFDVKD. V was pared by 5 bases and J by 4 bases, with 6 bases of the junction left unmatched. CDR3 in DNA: TGTGCCACCAGTGCGTACACAGGGGGCGCAGATACGCAGTATTTT. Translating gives CATSAYTGGADTQYF.

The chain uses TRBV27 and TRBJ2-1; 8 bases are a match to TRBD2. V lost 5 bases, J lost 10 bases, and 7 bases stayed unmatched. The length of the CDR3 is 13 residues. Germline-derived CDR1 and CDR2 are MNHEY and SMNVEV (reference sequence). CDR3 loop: CASSEHRLAEQFF. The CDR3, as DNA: TGTGCCAGCAGTGAACATAGACTAGCGGAGCAGTTCTTC.

The CDR3 coding sequence is TGTGCCAGCAGCCAACCGGGCCTCAGGGGTTACAATGAGCAGTTCTTC. This encodes CASSQPGLRGYNEQFF. This sequence joins TRBV3-1 (or the pseudogene TRBV3-2) and TRBJ2-1, with D possibly being TRBD1 (6 bases). This CDR3 contains 16 residues. V was shortened by 2 bases and J by 4 bases, with 15 bases between the two germline ends. Germline V gene data show CDR1 as LGHDT and CDR2 as YNNKEL (reference sequence).

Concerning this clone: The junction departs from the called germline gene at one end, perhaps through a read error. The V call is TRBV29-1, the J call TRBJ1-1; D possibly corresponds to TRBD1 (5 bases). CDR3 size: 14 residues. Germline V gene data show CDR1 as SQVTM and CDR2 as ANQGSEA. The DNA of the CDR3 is TGCAGCGTCGAAGGGTCAGGGAAGCACACTGAAGCTTTCTTT. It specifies CSVEGSGKHTEAFF.

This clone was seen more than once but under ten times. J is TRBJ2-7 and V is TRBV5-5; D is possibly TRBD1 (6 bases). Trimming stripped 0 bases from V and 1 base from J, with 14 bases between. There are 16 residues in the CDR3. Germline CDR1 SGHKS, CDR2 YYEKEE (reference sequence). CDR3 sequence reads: CASSLELRTASYEQYF. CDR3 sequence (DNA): TGTGCCAGCAGCTTGGAGCTAAGGACAGCGTCCTACGAGCAGTACTTC.

The CDR3 nucleotides are TGTGCCAGCAGTCCACTAGCGGGAGAATACAATGAGCAGTTCTTC. It translates to CASSPLAGEYNEQFF. The chain recombines TRBV27 with TRBJ2-1, with 11 positions matching TRBD2. Germline CDR1 MNHEY, CDR2 SMNVEV (reference sequence). V dropped 5 bases and J dropped 4; count of bases not matched to a gene: 4. The CDR3 runs to 15 residues.

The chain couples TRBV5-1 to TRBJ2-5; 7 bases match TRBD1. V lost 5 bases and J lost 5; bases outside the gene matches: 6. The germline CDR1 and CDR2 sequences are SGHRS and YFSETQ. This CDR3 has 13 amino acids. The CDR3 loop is CASRLGGGETQYF. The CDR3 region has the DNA TGCGCCAGCAGACTAGGGGGCGGGGAGACCCAGTACTTC.

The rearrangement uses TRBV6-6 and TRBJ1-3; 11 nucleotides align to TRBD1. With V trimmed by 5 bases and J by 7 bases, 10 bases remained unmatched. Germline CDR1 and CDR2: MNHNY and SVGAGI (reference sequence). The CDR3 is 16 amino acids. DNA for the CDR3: TGTGCCAGCAGTCGAACCTGGACAGGGGGCGGTAACACCATATATTTT. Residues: CASSRTWTGGGNTIYF.

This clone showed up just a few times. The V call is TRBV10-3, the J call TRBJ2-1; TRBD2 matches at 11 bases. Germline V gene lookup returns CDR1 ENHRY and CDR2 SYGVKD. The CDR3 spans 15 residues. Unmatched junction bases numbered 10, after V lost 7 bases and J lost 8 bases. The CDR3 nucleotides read TGTGCCATCACCAGTAGCGGGGGGGCGGTCGATGAGCAGTTCTTC. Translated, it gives CAITSSGGAVDEQFF.

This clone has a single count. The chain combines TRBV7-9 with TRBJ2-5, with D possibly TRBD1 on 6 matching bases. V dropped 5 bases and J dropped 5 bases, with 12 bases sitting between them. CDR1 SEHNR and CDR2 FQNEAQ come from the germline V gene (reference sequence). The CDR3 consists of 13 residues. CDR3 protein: CASSLGTPETQYF. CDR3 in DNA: TGTGCCAGCAGCCTTGGGACACCGGAGACCCAGTACTTC.